Listed below are T cell receptor beta chains from one sample, sequenced in a study of immune cell composition in non-small cell lung cancer. The data were produced by immunoSEQ multiplex PCR, yet TCRdb's version contains in-frame clones alone and is incomplete. The sample includes about 9,000 clones, roughly 80% of them seen just once. Input material: non-adjacent lung tissue. All receptors derive from a human donor with non-small cell lung cancer. Both conserved end residues are part of each CDR3. Fields, in order: V gene, D gene, J gene, clone size, CDR3 protein, CDR3 DNA. A D gene is named only where the DNA matches it firmly. Size is stated for part of the rows, as once, few or many counts, or as a class when the clone is expanded.

TRBV11-3	-	TRBJ2-2	-	CASSSSAANTGELFF	TGTGCCAGCAGCTCTTCGGCCGCGAACACCGGGGAGCTGTTTTTT
TRBV7-2	-	TRBJ1-3	-	CASSFGSSGNTIYF	TGTGCCAGCAGCTTCGGCAGCTCTGGAAACACCATATATTTT
TRBV7-7	TRBD2	TRBJ2-3	once	CASSSGLGGTDTQYF	TGTGCTAGCAGCTCGGGACTAGGCGGCACAGATACGCAGTATTTT
TRBV18	-	TRBJ2-7	-	CASSPQGGYEQYF	TGTGCCAGCTCACCACAGGGGGGGTACGAGCAGTACTTC
TRBV6-1	TRBD1	TRBJ2-7	-	CASSVGTGVPYEQYF	TGTGCCAGCAGTGTGGGGACAGGGGTCCCCTACGAGCAGTACTTC
TRBV5-4	-	TRBJ2-1	-	CASSLGGGTRYNEQFF	TGTGCCAGCAGCTTAGGGGGGGGGACCCGATACAATGAGCAGTTCTTC
TRBV7-9	-	TRBJ2-2	few	CASSPPIITGELFF	TGTGCCAGCAGCCCCCCCATAATCACCGGGGAGCTGTTTTTT
TRBV6-6	-	TRBJ2-7	-	CASAVGPGQYF	TGTGCCAGCGCTGTTGGGCCAGGGCAGTACTTC
TRBV6-5	-	TRBJ1-2	-	CASRQGRGGYGYTF	TGTGCCAGCAGGCAAGGCCGCGGGGGTTATGGCTACACCTTC
TRBV21-1	-	TRBJ1-1	-	CASSKRSRDTEAFF	TGTGCCAGCAGCAAACGAAGTCGGGACACTGAAGCTTTCTTT
TRBV27	-	TRBJ1-5	-	CASSHRDSNQPQHF	TGTGCCAGCTCACACAGGGATAGCAATCAGCCCCAGCATTTT
TRBV18	-	TRBJ2-1	once	CATEGGAYNEQFF	TGTGCCACCGAGGGGGGGGCCTACAATGAGCAGTTCTTC
TRBV10-2	TRBD1	TRBJ1-3	-	CASSPDRSNTIYF	TGCGCCAGCAGCCCGGACAGGTCGAACACCATATATTTT
TRBV5-1	-	TRBJ2-2	-	CASSLSVSGELFF	TGCGCCAGCAGCTTGAGTGTCAGCGGGGAGCTGTTTTTT
TRBV18	-	TRBJ2-5	-	CASSPQRQETQYF	TGTGCCAGCTCACCACAAAGGCAAGAGACCCAGTACTTC
TRBV7-2	-	TRBJ2-7	-	CASSAYSGPYEQYF	TGTGCCAGCAGCGCCTATAGCGGACCCTACGAGCAGTACTTC
TRBV6-1	TRBD1	TRBJ2-6	-	CASSVSQGVSNVLTF	TGTGCCAGCAGTGTGTCCCAGGGGGTCTCCAACGTCCTGACTTTC
TRBV28	-	TRBJ1-1	-	CASELGALNTEAFF	TGTGCCAGCGAGTTGGGGGCTTTGAACACTGAAGCTTTCTTT
TRBV27	TRBD2	TRBJ2-1	-	CASSSLLVTSGRFRDEQFF	TGTGCCAGCAGTTCACTGTTGGTTACTAGCGGGAGGTTTCGGGATGAGCAGTTCTTC
TRBV7-3	-	TRBJ1-1	-	CASSFPGNTEAFF	TGTGCCAGCAGCTTCCCCGGTAACACTGAAGCTTTCTTT
TRBV30	TRBD1	TRBJ1-5	-	CAWSVQGQPQHF	TGTGCCTGGAGTGTACAGGGGCAGCCCCAGCATTTT
TRBV5-6	TRBD2	TRBJ2-7	-	CASSLYTRDYNYEQYF	TGTGCCAGCAGCTTATACACCCGGGACTATAACTACGAGCAGTACTTC